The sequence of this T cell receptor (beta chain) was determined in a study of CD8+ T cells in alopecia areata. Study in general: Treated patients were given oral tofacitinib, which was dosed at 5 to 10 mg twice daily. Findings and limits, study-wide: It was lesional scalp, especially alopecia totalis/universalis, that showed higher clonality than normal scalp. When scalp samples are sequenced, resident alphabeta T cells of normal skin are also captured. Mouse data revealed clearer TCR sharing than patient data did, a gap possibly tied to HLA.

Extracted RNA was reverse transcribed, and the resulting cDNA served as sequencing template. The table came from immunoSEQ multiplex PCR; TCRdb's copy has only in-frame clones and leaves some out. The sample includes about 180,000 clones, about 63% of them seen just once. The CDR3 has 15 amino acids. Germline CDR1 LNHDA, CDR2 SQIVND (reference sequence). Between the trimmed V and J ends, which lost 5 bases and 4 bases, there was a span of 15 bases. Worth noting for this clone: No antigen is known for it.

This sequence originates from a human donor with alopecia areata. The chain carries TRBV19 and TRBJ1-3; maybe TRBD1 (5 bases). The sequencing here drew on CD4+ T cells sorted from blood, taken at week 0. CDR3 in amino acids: CASSGAQGYGNTIYF. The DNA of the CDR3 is TGTGCCAGTAGTGGAGCCCAGGGATACGGAAACACCATATATTTT.